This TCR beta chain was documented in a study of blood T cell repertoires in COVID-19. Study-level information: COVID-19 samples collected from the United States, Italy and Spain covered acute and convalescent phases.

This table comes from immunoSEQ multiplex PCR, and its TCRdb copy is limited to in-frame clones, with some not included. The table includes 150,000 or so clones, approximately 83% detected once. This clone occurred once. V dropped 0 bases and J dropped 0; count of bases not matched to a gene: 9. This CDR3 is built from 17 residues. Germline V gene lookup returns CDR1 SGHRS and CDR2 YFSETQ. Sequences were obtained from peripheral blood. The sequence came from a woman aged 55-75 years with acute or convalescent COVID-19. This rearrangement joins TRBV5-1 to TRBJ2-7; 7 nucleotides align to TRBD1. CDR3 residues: CASSLASGTASSYEQYF. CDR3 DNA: TGCGCCAGCAGCTTGGCCTCCGGGACAGCGAGCTCCTACGAGCAGTACTTC. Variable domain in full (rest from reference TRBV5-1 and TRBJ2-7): KAGVTQTPRYLIKTRGQQVTLSCSPISGHRSVSWYQQTPGQGLQFLFEYFSETQRNKGNFPGRFSGRQFSNSRSEMNVSTLELGDSALYLCASSLASGTASSYEQYFGPGTRLTVT.